In this sample, the clone carrying this T cell receptor beta chain turned up a few times. The sample is drawn from a study of regulatory T cells in long-lasting Graves disease. The time point is: newly diagnosed GD, antithyroid drugs for less than 3 months. Isolated PBMC RNA provided the starting material for the TCR library. Assembly of TCR beta libraries relied on iRepertoire HTBI primers together with Arm-PCR of CDR3 regions. TCRdb used MiXCR to reprocess the multiplex PCR reads, holding one entry per CDR3 protein. The profile shows 360,000 or so distinct CDR3 sequences, 12% of them singletons. There are 22 residues in the CDR3. Germline values: CDR1 DFQATT, CDR2 SNEGSKA (reference sequence). V lost 6 bases to trimming and J lost 1 base; unmatched junction nucleotides: 25. This sample was also put to use in a study of T cells in Graves' hyperthyroidism and ophthalmopathy.

Sequencing used peripheral blood mononuclear cells (PBMCs), obtained at new diagnosis, from a patient treated with antithyroid drugs. The chain employs TRBV20-1 and TRBJ1-5, with 12 bases aligning to TRBD1. The TCR was taken from a woman under 30 with Graves disease. The CDR3 loop is CSASGRKIGLGQGARSNQPQHF. CDR3 sequence (DNA): TGCAGTGCATCAGGCAGGAAGATTGGTTTGGGACAGGGGGCTCGAAGCAATCAGCCCCAGCATTTT.